This TCR beta chain was recovered during a study of post-analysis software for immune sequencing data. Across the whole study: Included among the disease courses, which were recorded for the cohort, were relapsing-remitting, secondary progressive and progressive-relapsing multiple sclerosis. Findings and caveats of the study: About 5 TRBV segments (TRBV5-6, TRBV5-1 and TRBV20-1 among them) occurred more frequently in patients than in controls. Batch-matched samples strongly co-clustered by F measure. Normalized Chao1 diversity was significantly lower in multiple sclerosis patients than in controls.

About this clonotype itself: Its antigen is unknown.

Incorporated into the TCR beta cDNA libraries were unique molecular identifiers, which served to reduce PCR and sequencing biases. In TCRdb, the PCR reads were re-called with MiXCR into one record per CDR3 protein. The data show fewer than 850,000 distinct CDR3 sequences, more than 45% seen once. The CDR3 is 15 residues long. V was cut by 3 bases and J by 4 bases, with 13 bases left in between. In germline, CDR1 is MDHEN, CDR2 SYDVKM. The sample consisted of blood. This sequence originates from a girl under 18 with multiple sclerosis. V is TRBV28 and J is TRBJ2-1, with D maybe TRBD2 (6 bases). The CDR3 DNA sequence: TGTGCCAGCAGTTTGGCCTCGGACTATTACAATGAGCAGTTCTTC. This sequence encodes CASSLASDYYNEQFF.